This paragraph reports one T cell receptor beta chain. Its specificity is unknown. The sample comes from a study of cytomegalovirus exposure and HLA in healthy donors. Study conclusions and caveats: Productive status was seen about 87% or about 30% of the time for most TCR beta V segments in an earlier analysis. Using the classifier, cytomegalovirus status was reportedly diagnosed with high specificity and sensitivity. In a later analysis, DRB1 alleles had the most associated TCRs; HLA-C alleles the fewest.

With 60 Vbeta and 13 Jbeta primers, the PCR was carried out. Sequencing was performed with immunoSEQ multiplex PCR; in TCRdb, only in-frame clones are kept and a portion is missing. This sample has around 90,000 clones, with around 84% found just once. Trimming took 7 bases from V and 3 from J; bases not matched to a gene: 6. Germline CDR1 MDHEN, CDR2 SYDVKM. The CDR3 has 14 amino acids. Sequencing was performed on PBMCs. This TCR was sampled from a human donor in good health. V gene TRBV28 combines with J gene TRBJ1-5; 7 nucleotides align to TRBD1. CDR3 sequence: CASNRGLANQPQHF. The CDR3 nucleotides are TGTGCCAGCAACAGGGGCTTAGCCAATCAGCCCCAGCATTTT. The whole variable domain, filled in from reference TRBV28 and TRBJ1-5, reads DVKVTQSSRYLVKRTGEKVFLECVQDMDHENMFWYRQDPGLGLRLIYFSYDVKMKEKGDIPEGYSVSREKKERFSLILESASTNQTSMYLCASNRGLANQPQHFGDGTRLSIL.